This T cell receptor beta chain was sequenced in a study of glioma-infiltrating T cells after dendritic cell vaccination. Looking at the study overall: Autologous tumor lysate was loaded overnight onto monocyte-derived dendritic cells grown 6 to 7 days with IL-4 and GM-CSF. Study-wide results and limits: Patients with more pretreatment TILs had longer time to progression and survival.

Germline CDR1 reads MNHEY; CDR2 reads SMNVEV (reference sequence). The CDR3 is 13 amino acids. The trim removed 10 bases at V and 5 bases at J, leaving 9 bases unmatched. Up to about 2 ug genomic DNA was used for TCRB CDR3 amplification. Using immunoSEQ multiplex PCR, the repertoire was profiled, and TCRdb retains in-frame clones only, with some absent. The data show 20,000 or so clones, 79% seen once. For this clone: Its antigen is undetermined.

Sequenced material: blood, taken before dendritic cell vaccination. The source of this sequence is a human donor with glioblastoma. The J gene is TRBJ2-5, the V gene TRBV27; 8 positions agree with TRBD1. CDR3 loop: CATKRQGWETQYF. DNA for the CDR3: TGTGCCACCAAAAGACAGGGGTGGGAGACCCAGTACTTC.